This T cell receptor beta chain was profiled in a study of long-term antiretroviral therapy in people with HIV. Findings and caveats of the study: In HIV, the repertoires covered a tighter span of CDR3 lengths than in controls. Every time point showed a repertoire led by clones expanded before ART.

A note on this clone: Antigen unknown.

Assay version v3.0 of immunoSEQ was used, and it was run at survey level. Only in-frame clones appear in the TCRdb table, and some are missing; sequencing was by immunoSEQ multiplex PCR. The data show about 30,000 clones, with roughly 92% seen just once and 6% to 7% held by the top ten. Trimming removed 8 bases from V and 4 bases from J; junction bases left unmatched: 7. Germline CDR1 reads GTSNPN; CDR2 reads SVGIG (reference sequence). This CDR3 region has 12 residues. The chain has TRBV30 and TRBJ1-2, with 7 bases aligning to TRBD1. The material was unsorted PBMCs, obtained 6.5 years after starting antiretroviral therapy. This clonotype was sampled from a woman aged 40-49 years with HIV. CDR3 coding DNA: TGTGCCCAAGACAGGGCTTTCTATGGCTACACCTTC. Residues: CAQDRAFYGYTF.